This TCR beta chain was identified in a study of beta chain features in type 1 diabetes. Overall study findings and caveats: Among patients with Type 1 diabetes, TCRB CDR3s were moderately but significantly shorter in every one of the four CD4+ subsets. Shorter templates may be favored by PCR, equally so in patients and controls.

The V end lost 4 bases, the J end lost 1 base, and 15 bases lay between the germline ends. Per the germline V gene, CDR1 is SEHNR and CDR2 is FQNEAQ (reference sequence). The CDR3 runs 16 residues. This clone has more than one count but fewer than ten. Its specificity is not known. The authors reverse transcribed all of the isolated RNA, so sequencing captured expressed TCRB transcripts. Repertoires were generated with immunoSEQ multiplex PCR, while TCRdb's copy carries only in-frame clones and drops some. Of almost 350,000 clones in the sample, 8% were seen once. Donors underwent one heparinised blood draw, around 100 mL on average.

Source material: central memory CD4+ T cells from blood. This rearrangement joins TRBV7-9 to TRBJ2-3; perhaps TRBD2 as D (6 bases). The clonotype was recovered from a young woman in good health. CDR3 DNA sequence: TGTGCCAGCAGCTCCTTCACCGGGAGCGGCACAGATACGCAGTATTTT. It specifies CASSSFTGSGTDTQYF.